This T cell receptor beta chain was sequenced in a study of blood T cell repertoires in COVID-19. About the study: The origin of the acute and convalescent COVID-19 samples was the United States, Italy and Spain. In each case, the material was cDNA or gDNA derived from T cells, B-cell-depleted T cells, or PBMCs.

Original processing notes: The authors estimated nucleated cell counts from reference gene primer amplification. TCRdb keeps only in-frame clones here, not all; method: immunoSEQ multiplex PCR. That table furnishes V, J and clone size, whereas the DNA furnished D and trimming. This sample carries approximately 140,000 clones, more than 80% of them seen once, and the ten largest clones take under 9.5%. V shed 3 bases and J shed 0 bases, with 7 bases lying between them. The CDR3 has 14 amino acids. The germline V gene has CDR1 LNHDA and CDR2 SQIVND (reference sequence). The chain combines TRBV19 with TRBJ2-3; TRBD1 is a possible D gene (5 bases). The receptor was derived from a woman older than 75 in a cohort sampled during active or convalescent COVID-19. The source material was peripheral blood. The CDR3 spells CASSIPGSTDTQYF. The CDR3 DNA reads as TGTGCCAGTAGTATCCCAGGGAGCACAGATACGCAGTATTTT.